These 25 T cell receptor beta chains came from one sample sequenced in a study of OX40 agonist ivuxolimab in advanced cancers. Sequenced by immunoSEQ multiplex PCR; TCRdb stores in-frame clones only, minus some. Here the sample spans tens of thousands of clones, around 83% being singletons. The specimen was CD4+ or CD8+ T cells sorted from blood, collected in a trial of the OX40 agonist ivuxolimab. The receptors here all came from an adult with an advanced solid tumor such as melanoma, head and neck, liver or kidney cancer.

V and J are TRBV6-1 and TRBJ2-7; D may be TRBD1 (6 bases). Germline loops: CDR1 MNHNS, CDR2 SASEGT. V gave up 5 bases and J gave up 0 bases, with 14 bases separating them. CDR3 size: 15 residues. CDR3 amino acids: CASSTQGTSSYEQYF. Written as DNA, the CDR3 is TGTGCCAGCAGTACCCAGGGGACAAGCTCCTACGAGCAGTACTTC.

As concerns this clone: The junction departs from the called germline gene at one end, perhaps through a read error. This chain links TRBV4-1 with TRBJ1-4, with D possibly TRBD1 on 5 matching bases. The CDR3 sequence is 15 residues long. The V gene's germline CDR1 is MGHRA and CDR2 YSYEKL. CDR3 loop: CASSQARGFRGYLHF. DNA of the CDR3: TGCGCCAGCAGCCAAGCCCGGGGGTTCCGCGGATATCTCCATTTT.

The rearrangement uses TRBV5-1 and TRBJ1-4, with D perhaps matching TRBD1 (5 bases). V was shortened by 1 base and J by 0 bases, with 10 bases between the two germline ends. Per the germline V gene, CDR1 is SGHRS and CDR2 is YFSETQ. This CDR3 has 16 amino acids. DNA for the CDR3: TGCGCCAGCAGCTTGCCGGGGACGTCAACTAATGAAAAACTGTTTTTT. Residues: CASSLPGTSTNEKLFF.

The rearrangement links TRBV27 to TRBJ2-1; 8 positions agree with TRBD2. This CDR3 has 16 amino acids. Germline values: CDR1 MNHEY, CDR2 SMNVEV (reference sequence). V lost 6 bases and J lost 0; bases outside the gene matches: 7. The CDR3 DNA reads TGTGCCAGCAGGCCGTTAGCGGGAAGCTCCTACAATGAGCAGTTCTTC. Translated: CASRPLAGSSYNEQFF.

The chain joins TRBV7-9 to TRBJ2-3, with D possibly matching TRBD1 (5 bases). The CDR3 runs to 15 residues. CDR1 SEHNR and CDR2 FQNEAQ come from the germline V gene (reference sequence). V gave up 2 bases and J gave up 2 bases, with 11 bases separating them. Here the CDR3 reads CASSLQGSFTDTQYF. For the CDR3, the DNA is TGTGCCAGCAGCTTACAGGGCAGTTTCACAGATACGCAGTATTTT. The complete variable domain, with remaining parts taken from reference TRBV7-9 and TRBJ2-3, reads DTGVSQNPRHKITKRGQNVTFRCDPISEHNRLYWYRQTLGQGPEFLTYFQNEAQLEKSRLLSDRFSAERPKGSFSTLEIQRTEQGDSAMYLCASSLQGSFTDTQYFGPGTRLTVL.

This clone was detected only a few times. The chain joins TRBV5-1 to TRBJ2-5, with TRBD2 as a possible D gene (5 bases). Trimming cost V 6 bases and J 1 base, with 13 bases left between them. The CDR3 has 14 residues. Germline assignment: CDR1 SGHRS and CDR2 YFSETQ. CDR3 sequence: CASTAPGLQETQYF. The CDR3 DNA is TGCGCCAGCACTGCACCCGGACTCCAAGAGACCCAGTACTTC. Looking up the rest from reference TRBV5-1 and TRBJ2-5 gives the full variable domain: KAGVTQTPRYLIKTRGQQVTLSCSPISGHRSVSWYQQTPGQGLQFLFEYFSETQRNKGNFPGRFSGRQFSNSRSEMNVSTLELGDSALYLCASTAPGLQETQYFGPGTRLLVL.

Worth noting for this clone: The identical CDR3 is also encoded by other nucleotide sequences in the sample. The rearrangement uses TRBV28 and TRBJ1-2; D uncertain. Germline CDR1 MDHEN, CDR2 SYDVKM. V shed 3 bases and J shed 4 bases, with 6 bases lying between them. The CDR3 has 12 residues. CDR3 protein: CASSFGSYGYTF. CDR3 DNA sequence: TGTGCCAGCAGTTTTGGCAGCTATGGCTACACCTTC.

Comment on this clone: Other DNA sequences in this sample translate to the same CDR3. This chain links TRBV5-4 with TRBJ2-2; 10 nucleotides align to TRBD2. Trimming removed 2 bases from V and 0 bases from J; junction bases left unmatched: 10. In germline, CDR1 is SGHNT, CDR2 YYREEE (reference sequence). The CDR3 is 19 amino acids. The CDR3 sequence is CASSLPGLAGVSNTGELFF. The CDR3 nucleotides are TGTGCCAGCAGCTTACCCGGGCTAGCGGGAGTGTCGAACACCGGGGAGCTGTTTTTT.

This clone was detected once. The chain couples TRBV6-6 to TRBJ1-2; 8 nucleotides align to TRBD1. Germline lookup yields CDR1 MNHNY and CDR2 SVGAGI (reference sequence). Losses at the gene ends were 7 bases for V and 5 bases for J; bases not matched to a gene: 6. CDR3 length equals 13 residues. CDR3 DNA: TGTGCCAGCACCCTGGGACAGGTTTATGGCTACACCTTC. Translated: CASTLGQVYGYTF.

The J gene is TRBJ2-2, the V gene TRBV18; D might be TRBD1 (5 bases). The V end lost 1 base, the J end lost 8 bases, and 11 bases lay between the germline ends. Germline loops: CDR1 KGHSH, CDR2 LQKENI. CDR3 length equals 14 residues. The CDR3 sequence is CASSPQRGAGELFF. In DNA form, the CDR3 reads TGTGCCAGCTCACCACAAAGGGGCGCGGGGGAGCTGTTTTTT.

This clone was counted only a few times. This chain joins TRBV7-9 and TRBJ2-1; D is ambiguous. This CDR3 is built from 15 residues. Germline CDR1 reads SEHNR; CDR2 reads FQNEAQ (reference sequence). Trimming removed 1 base at V and 3 bases at J, with 10 bases between. The CDR3 DNA is TGTGCCAGCAGCTTAGGGAGTGGTGGCTACAATGAGCAGTTCTTC. Translated: CASSLGSGGYNEQFF.

The J gene is TRBJ1-3, the V gene TRBV2; a possible D gene is TRBD1 (5 bases). The CDR3 consists of 15 residues. The V end lost 3 bases, the J end lost 0 bases, and 9 bases lay between the germline ends. Germline V CDR1 and CDR2: SNHLY, FYNNEI. This CDR3 is CASSDQGSSGNTIYF. CDR3 DNA: TGTGCCAGCAGTGACCAGGGAAGCTCTGGAAACACCATATATTTT. The variable domain in full, with the rest retrieved from reference TRBV2 and TRBJ1-3, is EPEVTQTPSHQVTQMGQEVILRCVPISNHLYFYWYRQILGQKVEFLVSFYNNEISEKSEIFDDQFSVERPDGSNFTLKIRSTKLEDSAMYFCASSDQGSSGNTIYFGEGSWLTVV.

The chain couples TRBV2 to TRBJ2-4; no clear D gene. V dropped 7 bases and J dropped 5 bases, with 6 bases sitting between them. Germline assignment: CDR1 SNHLY and CDR2 FYNNEI. The CDR3 consists of 11 residues. The CDR3 here is CASNLENIQYF. The CDR3 bases are TGTGCCAGCAATCTAGAAAACATTCAGTACTTC.

The chain links TRBV5-1 to TRBJ2-7; 10 bases line up with TRBD2. The CDR3 extends over 15 amino acids. Germline CDR1 is SGHRS and CDR2 is YFSETQ. Trimming cost V 0 bases and J 5 bases; bases outside gene matches: 5. CDR3 coding DNA: TGCGCCAGCAGCTTGGAGTTAGCGGGAGGTCACGAGCAGTACTTC. As protein: CASSLELAGGHEQYF.

V usage is TRBV28 and J usage is TRBJ2-7; 9 bases match TRBD2. The CDR3 contains 15 residues. The V segment lost 4 bases and the J segment 0 bases; nucleotides outside the gene matches: 4. Germline loops: CDR1 MDHEN, CDR2 SYDVKM. The CDR3: CASSSASGTSYEQYF. DNA for the CDR3: TGTGCCAGCAGTTCCGCTAGCGGGACCTCCTACGAGCAGTACTTC.

Worth noting for this clone: A junction end diverges from the germline sequence, so it may reflect a read error. The CDR3 loop is CASSKRGGANTGELFF. The CDR3 region has the DNA TGTGCCAGCAGCAAGCGGGGAGGGGCGAACACCGGGGAACTGTTTTTT. The rearrangement joins TRBV7-6 to TRBJ2-2, with 7 bases matching TRBD2. This CDR3 contains 16 residues. Germline CDR1 is SGHVS and CDR2 is FNYEAQ.

V and J are TRBV6-5 and TRBJ2-7; D ambiguous. V was shortened by 2 bases and J by 5 bases, with 10 bases between the two germline ends. The CDR3 sequence is 13 residues long. In germline, CDR1 is MNHEY, CDR2 SVGAGI. In DNA, the CDR3 is TGTGCCAGCAGTTACGACGGCCCCCACGAGCAGTACTTC. Its protein is CASSYDGPHEQYF.

The genes are TRBV5-1 and TRBJ2-1, with TRBD2 matching over 11 bases. Unmatched junction bases numbered 3, after V lost 4 bases and J lost 3 bases. CDR1 is SGHRS and CDR2 is YFSETQ in the germline V gene. The CDR3 covers 15 residues. CDR3 in DNA: TGCGCCAGCAGCCCGACTAGCGGGATCTACAATGAGCAGTTCTTC. Residues: CASSPTSGIYNEQFF.

This chain joins TRBV27 and TRBJ2-1, with a tentative D call TRBD2 (6 bases). Germline loops: CDR1 MNHEY, CDR2 SMNVEV (reference sequence). The CDR3 has 16 amino acids. The V end lost 6 bases, the J end lost 0 bases, and 15 bases lay between the germline ends. The chain's CDR3 is CASRLGLESSYNEQFF. For the CDR3, the DNA is TGTGCCAGCAGGTTGGGACTGGAAAGCTCCTACAATGAGCAGTTCTTC.

The chain combines TRBV4-3 with TRBJ2-1, with 13 bases matching TRBD2. CDR1 LGHNA and CDR2 YSLEER come from the germline V gene. CDR3 length: 17 residues. V lost 4 bases to trimming and J lost 5 bases; unmatched junction nucleotides: 8. The CDR3 sequence is CASSRRTSGGLHNEQFF. The DNA of the CDR3 is TGCGCCAGCAGCCGTAGGACTAGCGGGGGACTCCACAATGAGCAGTTCTTC.

The chain recombines TRBV7-2 with TRBJ1-5, with 7 bases lining up with TRBD1. V was pared by 5 bases and J by 3 bases, with 4 bases of the junction left unmatched. Germline CDR1 SGHTA, CDR2 FQGNSA. This CDR3 contains 14 residues. The CDR3 is CASSPTGYNQPQHF. In DNA, the CDR3 is TGTGCCAGCAGCCCGACAGGGTACAATCAGCCCCAGCATTTT. The whole variable domain, filled in from reference TRBV7-2 and TRBJ1-5, reads GAGVSQSPSNKVTEKGKDVELRCDPISGHTALYWYRQSLGQGLEFLIYFQGNSAPDKSGLPSDRFSAERTGGSVSTLTIQRTQQEDSAVYLCASSPTGYNQPQHFGDGTRLSIL.

J is TRBJ2-5 and V is TRBV7-9; the match to TRBD1 covers 7 bases. The CDR3 is made up of 15 amino acids. Germline lookup yields CDR1 SEHNR and CDR2 FQNEAQ (reference sequence). V was clipped by 6 bases and J by 5 bases; unmatched bases: 12. This CDR3 is CASRKDRWSLETQYF. CDR3 DNA: TGTGCCAGCAGAAAGGACAGGTGGAGTTTGGAGACCCAGTACTTC. The whole variable domain, remainder taken from reference TRBV7-9 and TRBJ2-5, is DTGVSQNPRHKITKRGQNVTFRCDPISEHNRLYWYRQTLGQGPEFLTYFQNEAQLEKSRLLSDRFSAERPKGSFSTLEIQRTEQGDSAMYLCASRKDRWSLETQYFGPGTRLLVL.

This chain uses TRBV5-4 with TRBJ1-1; 9 bases agree with TRBD1. The V gene end was trimmed by 1 base and the J gene end by 4 bases; junction bases not matched to a gene: 2. Looked up from germline, CDR1 is SGHNT and CDR2 is YYREEE (reference sequence). The CDR3 is 14 residues long. In DNA, the CDR3 is TGTGCCAGCAGCTTGCAACAGGGGGCCACTGAAGCTTTCTTT. Translating it yields CASSLQQGATEAFF.

The chain has TRBV29-1 and TRBJ1-1; D unresolved. This CDR3 region has 12 residues. V was cut by 6 bases and J by 1 base, with 9 bases left in between. Per the germline V gene, CDR1 is SQVTM and CDR2 is ANQGSEA. CDR3 sequence: CSVFSGNTEAFF. Written as DNA, the CDR3 is TGCAGCGTCTTTTCGGGGAACACTGAAGCTTTCTTT.

This chain uses TRBV4-3 with TRBJ1-2; 9 bases fit TRBD1. The V gene end was trimmed by 4 bases and the J gene end by 3 bases; junction bases not matched to a gene: 6. The CDR3 is 15 residues long. Germline V gene lookup returns CDR1 LGHNA and CDR2 YSLEER. DNA of the CDR3: TGCGCCAGCAGCCGGGACAGGGAGTCTGACTATGGCTACACCTTC. Translated: CASSRDRESDYGYTF.